These T cell receptor beta chains were read from a single sample in a study of blood T cells in healthy people across ages. One entry per CDR3 protein, called by TCRdb with MiXCR from the 5' RACE reads. This sample has over a million distinct CDR3 sequences, with under 55% found just once. The sample was blood. These receptors all come from a young woman in good health. CDR3s include the opening cysteine and the closing phenylalanine or tryptophan. A D gene is named only where the DNA matches it firmly.

d_call j_call v_call cdr3_aa
NA TRBJ2-1 TRBV28 CASLTGRNEQFF
NA TRBJ2-3 TRBV12-3/TRBV12-4 CASSLTSSPDTQYF
NA TRBJ1-1 TRBV7-9 CASTLNRAEAFF
NA TRBJ1-6 TRBV13 CASSLGVGSPLHF
TRBD2 TRBJ2-7 TRBV29-1 CSVVGGTSGYEQYF
NA TRBJ1-6 TRBV10-3 CAISDFPENSPLHF
NA TRBJ2-1 TRBV7-2 CASSGGLGSYNEQFF
NA TRBJ1-1 TRBV6-2/TRBV6-3 CASRPRNTEAFF
NA TRBJ1-1 TRBV12-3/TRBV12-4 CASRYAGAPTEAFF
NA TRBJ1-2 TRBV4-1 CASSQAGAGYDYTF
NA TRBJ1-1 TRBV6-2/TRBV6-3 CASSYGVGTEAFF
NA TRBJ2-5 TRBV5-1 CASSLDLVQETQYF
TRBD2 TRBJ2-3 TRBV2 CASTAGGFTDTQYF
NA TRBJ2-7 TRBV13 CASSPDGIGLTYEQYF
NA TRBJ1-5 TRBV5-6 CASKVVQPQHF
TRBD2 TRBJ2-5 TRBV4-3 CASSQAPSGGFNEQYF
NA TRBJ1-2 TRBV21-1 CAGSRREDRANYGYTF
TRBD1 TRBJ2-1 TRBV27 CASSLQGAHDAQFF
NA TRBJ2-6 TRBV20-1 CSSWSGANVLTF